These 14 T cell receptor beta chains came from one sample sequenced in a study of CD8 T cells in ankylosing spondylitis. TCRdb fed the 5' RACE reads into MiXCR, producing one record per CDR3 protein. The table has 250,000 or so distinct CDR3 sequences, 18% seen once. Source material: blood, either unsorted or a sorted T cell fraction (not recorded which). Receptor source: a male donor with ankylosing spondylitis or in good health (not recorded which).

The rearrangement uses TRBV9 and TRBJ2-3, with a tentative D call TRBD2 (7 bases). This CDR3 is 13 amino acids long. Looked up from germline, CDR1 is SGDLS and CDR2 is YYNGEE. V lost 3 bases and J lost 9, with 14 bases in between. The CDR3 nucleotides read TGTGCCAGCAGCGCGGACAGCGGGAAGACGCAGTATTTT. The encoded protein is CASSADSGKTQYF.

This rearrangement joins TRBV7-2 to TRBJ2-1; 10 bases match TRBD2. CDR1 is SGHTA, CDR2 FQGNSA, per germline. CDR3 size: 14 residues. V lost 5 bases and J lost 10; bases outside the gene matches: 8. CDR3 amino acids: CASSGASGSSEQFF. The CDR3 DNA reads TGTGCCAGCAGCGGGGCTAGCGGGAGTAGCGAGCAGTTCTTC.

The chain employs TRBV10-3 and TRBJ2-1; D is undetermined. V was pared by 3 bases and J by 2 bases, with 8 bases between. CDR3 length: 14 residues. Germline values: CDR1 ENHRY, CDR2 SYGVKD. As DNA, the CDR3 is TGTGCCATCAGTGAAGTTGGAGCCTACAATGAGCAGTTCTTC. This sequence encodes CAISEVGAYNEQFF.

This clonotype has more than one count but fewer than ten. The chain is built from TRBV9 and TRBJ2-2; 8 bases are shared with TRBD2. The CDR3 runs to 16 residues. With 5 bases clipped from V and 6 bases from J, the junction kept 12 bases outside the gene matches. Per germline, CDR1 SGDLS and CDR2 YYNGEE. CDR3 DNA: TGTGCCAGCAGTGCGAGGAGTAGCGGGGAGGCCGGGGAGCTGTTTTTT. Translation gives CASSARSSGEAGELFF.

The CDR3 region has the DNA TGTGCCATCGAGAGGGCGAACACCGGGGAGCTGTTTTTT. Translation gives CAIERANTGELFF. The chain employs TRBV10-3 and TRBJ2-2, with D possibly TRBD2 on 5 matching bases. Per germline, CDR1 ENHRY and CDR2 SYGVKD. The ends were cut back, 8 bases at V and 0 bases at J, with 7 bases in the middle. The CDR3 is 13 amino acids.

This chain joins TRBV6-1 and TRBJ2-2; 9 bases are a match to TRBD1. The V segment lost 5 bases and the J segment 6 bases; nucleotides outside the gene matches: 13. The CDR3 has 17 amino acids. Germline V CDR1 and CDR2: MNHNS, SASEGT. The CDR3 DNA follows: TGTGCCAGCAGTATCCAATTCGGGACAGGGTCTCCCGGGGAGCTGTTTTTT. Translated, it gives CASSIQFGTGSPGELFF.

The gene calls are TRBV4-3 and TRBJ2-5; D remains unclear. Germline-derived CDR1 and CDR2 are LGHNA and YSLEER. Between the trimmed V and J ends, which lost 1 base and 5 bases, there was a span of 14 bases. CDR3 length equals 15 residues. CDR3: CASSQGSGVLETQYF. The CDR3 DNA is TGCGCCAGCAGCCAAGGTAGTGGGGTGTTGGAGACCCAGTACTTC.

The chain couples TRBV14 to TRBJ2-1; TRBD2 aligns across 7 bases. The V gene's germline CDR1 is SGHDN and CDR2 FVKESK. Trimming took 4 bases from V and 2 from J; bases not matched to a gene: 5. The CDR3 runs to 15 residues. In nucleotides, the CDR3 is TGTGCCAGCAGCCCGCAGCGGGAAACCTACAATGAGCAGTTCTTC. Protein product: CASSPQRETYNEQFF.

J is TRBJ2-7 and V is TRBV20-1; 7 bases agree with TRBD2. CDR3 length equals 13 residues. From germline, CDR1 is DFQATT and CDR2 SNEGSKA (reference sequence). Trimming took 3 bases from V and 2 from J; bases not matched to a gene: 4. Here the CDR3 reads CSASGAGAYEQYF. CDR3 bases: TGCAGTGCTAGTGGGGCGGGAGCCTACGAGCAGTACTTC.

This clonotype turned up a few times. The V call is TRBV3-1, the J call TRBJ2-1; D ambiguous. The CDR3 runs 15 residues. Per germline, CDR1 LGHDT and CDR2 YNNKEL (reference sequence). The germline V and J ends were trimmed by 7 bases and 9 bases, with 22 bases remaining between them. DNA of the CDR3: TGTGCCAGCACCACAAGACGCTCGACGGTGATTGAGCAGTTCTTC. Amino acid sequence: CASTTRRSTVIEQFF.

This clonotype was seen more than once but under ten times. The chain recombines TRBV20-1 with TRBJ2-2; D not certain. The CDR3 loop spans 16 amino acids. Per the germline V gene, CDR1 is DFQATT and CDR2 is SNEGSKA (reference sequence). Trimming removed 0 bases at V and 1 base at J, with 12 bases between. The CDR3 region has the DNA TGCAGTGCTAGAGATTGGGGTGGAGAGAACACCGGGGAGCTGTTTTTT. Its protein product is CSARDWGGENTGELFF.

The sample holds a few counts of this clonotype. The V and J genes are TRBV6-5 and TRBJ2-7; D not resolved. This CDR3 has 15 amino acids. Germline V gene data show CDR1 as MNHEY and CDR2 as SVGAGI. The germline V and J ends were trimmed by 0 bases and 3 bases, with 12 bases remaining between them. CDR3 nucleotide sequence: TGTGCCAGCAGTTACTCGAGGCTCCGGAACTACGAGCAGTACTTC. This translates into CASSYSRLRNYEQYF.

This clonotype turned up a few times. CDR3 sequence: CASSYLRGAGRTQETQYF. The CDR3 region has the DNA TGTGCCAGCAGCTATCTCAGGGGAGCAGGGCGGACCCAAGAGACCCAGTACTTC. The chain employs TRBV14 and TRBJ2-5, with D perhaps TRBD1 (6 bases). Germline CDR1 is SGHDN and CDR2 is FVKESK. The V gene lost 5 bases and the J gene lost 1 base, with 23 bases spanning the gap. This CDR3 contains 18 residues. The whole variable domain, filled in from reference TRBV14 and TRBJ2-5, reads EAGVTQFPSHSVIEKGQTVTLRCDPISGHDNLYWYRRVMGKEIKFLLHFVKESKQDESGMPNNRFLAERTGGTYSTLKVQPAELEDSGVYFCASSYLRGAGRTQETQYFGPGTRLLVL.

This clonotype has at least ten counts. The chain couples TRBV28 to TRBJ2-1; tentative D call: TRBD1 (5 bases). The germline CDR1 and CDR2 sequences are MDHEN and SYDVKM. Trimming left V 2 bases short and J 0 bases short, with 8 bases between. The CDR3 spans 15 residues. For the CDR3, the DNA is TGTGCCAGCAGTTTAGGGGCTAGCTCCTACAATGAGCAGTTCTTC. Amino acids: CASSLGASSYNEQFF.